This T cell receptor (beta chain) emerged from a study of T-cell memory formation after mild COVID-19. Overall study: Largely, TCR clusters stayed within a single donor.

The CDR3 sequence is 12 residues long. Trimming took off 3 bases at V and 9 bases at J, with 9 bases between the two ends. MiXCR, applied by TCRdb to the 5' RACE reads, yields one record per CDR3 protein. The sample has about 240,000 distinct CDR3 sequences; approximately 10% are singletons. The rearrangement uses TRBV12-3 or TRBV12-4 and TRBJ2-4; D gene uncertain. Sequenced input: PBMCs or a T cell subset sorted from them (not recorded which). This receptor was identified in a young man who had mild COVID-19 (a few samples of this study predate the infection). Cell type and time point are not known. The CDR3 nucleotides are TGTGCCAGCAGTTTGGGGATAGGCATTCAGTACTTC. Translated: CASSLGIGIQYF.